This T cell receptor (beta chain) derives from a study of B cell selection in AIRE deficiency. Sorting defined conventional CD4 T cells as CD4+CD127+. Study-wide points: Shared Treg sequences had shorter CDR3s, biased toward rearrangements with few non-templated insertions.

TCRdb's copy holds only in-frame clones and misses some; the assay was immunoSEQ multiplex PCR. The sample consists of 20,000 to 30,000 clones, approximately 96% of them appearing once. In regard to this clone: Its specificity is not known.

Looked up from germline, CDR1 is GTSNPN and CDR2 is SVGIG (reference sequence). V was trimmed by 0 bases and J by 7 bases, leaving 18 bases between them. The CDR3 has 16 amino acids. The sequenced material came from CD4+CD127+ conventional T cells sorted from PBMCs. This clonotype was sampled from a human donor in good health. This chain connects TRBV30 to TRBJ2-2; D perhaps matches TRBD1 (6 bases). The CDR3 nucleotides read TGTGCCTGGAGTGTACGGCTTGTCAGAGGGGGCGGGGAGCTGTTTTTT. Translation: CAWSVRLVRGGGELFF.